Here is one T cell receptor beta chain with its context. This clone came up once. Its antigen is not yet known. There are no base qualities to consult, and no much larger clone falls within one base. Whole blood was collected in K2EDTA tubes by collaborating institutions according to the institutions' own protocols. Collaborator samples were shipped for TCRbeta analysis as frozen whole blood, isolated PBMCs, or DNA extracted from either sample type. The CDR3 goes from the cysteine to the phenylalanine over 15 residues. The entry retains the CDR3 DNA only, 45 bases that are in frame from base 1. CDR1 and CDR2, per the germline V gene, are SGHTA and FQGNSA. The germline ends are 9 bases apart after V is trimmed by 2 bases and J by 1 base. TCRbeta CDR3 regions were amplified from genomic DNA using the immunoSEQ Assay, a bias-controlled multiplex PCR. Per the authors' processing: The number of nucleated cells in each sample was estimated by amplification of reference gene primers within the assay. To quantify the absolute abundance of each unique TCRbeta CDR3 rearrangement, sequence reads were collapsed and filtered. For each sample, productive Simpson clonality was calculated as the square root of Simpson's diversity index over productive rearrangements. TCRdb mirrors the immuneACCESS table, restricted to in-frame sequences. Some clones are absent from its copies; in checked studies, under half trace to an unresolved V gene, and the reason for the others is unknown. V and J calls and clone size are as listed in that table; D and trimming were resolved from the DNA. Counted in this sample were a few hundred thousand clones; around 84% of them appeared once. The ten top clones hold about 1% of the sample.

These data come from a study of blood T cell repertoires in COVID-19 (TCRdb year 2020). Context from the whole study: Samples from collaborators originated in the United States, Italy and Spain and spanned both the acute and convalescent phases of COVID-19. Deeply sampled blood TCRbeta repertoires from subjects exposed to, actively infected with, or recovered from COVID-19 were included in the dataset. Sample metadata almost always included a de-identified subject ID, COVID-19 status, age in years and sex. The repertoires were made available in a free public database intended to serve as a resource for research on the immune response to SARS-CoV-2. The samples were drawn from the first 160 participants of the ongoing ImmuneRACE study and from over 950 subjects provided by 6 global collaborators. The prospective study material was composed of cDNA or gDNA derived from T cells, B-cell-depleted T cells, or PBMCs. Where HLA class I and class II types were available, the types were taken from metadata supplied by the sample provider, not from assay-based typing.

On the study overall, not on this receptor specifically: Clinical and demographic metadata were provided uncurated, with the amount varying by source and participant.

The sequenced material came from peripheral blood. This TCR derives from a human donor with acute or convalescent COVID-19. The donor label of this sample is uncertain. Recombination connected TRBV7-2 to TRBJ1-3, with the D gene not clear enough to name. The DNA is as follows: TGTGCCAGCAGCTTAAGCTATTATTCTGGAAACACCATATATTTT. This yields the protein CASSLSYYSGNTIYF.